At least ten counts were recorded for the clone carrying this T cell receptor (beta chain). Its specificity is unknown. Listed TCR primers, together with previously described methods, were used for the bulk TCR libraries. TCRdb reprocessed the PCR reads with MiXCR, giving one entry per CDR3 protein. The table records a few hundred thousand distinct CDR3 sequences, 20% to 25% of them present only once. The data belong to a study of molecular identifiers for immune sequencing clone quantification. Study information: Replicates split RNA from approximately 22,000 or 94,000 naive CD8 cells five ways, and the researchers sequenced four portions. Study-level findings and limits: Highly expanded clones may be undercounted when identical TCR molecules share barcodes. Reports indicate spiked Jurkat TCR RNA from one cell could be found among about a million naive cells.

The CDR3 has 15 amino acids. CDR1 and CDR2 from the germline V gene are SGDLS and YYNGEE. The V end was cut by 0 bases, the J end by 1 base, with 5 bases between. The rearrangement uses TRBV9 and TRBJ2-6, with D unclear. The origin of this receptor is a human donor in good health. Some libraries in this study had Jurkat cell RNA spiked in. Material for sequencing was naive CD8+ T cells from blood, with Jurkat cell RNA spiked in. The subset denotes: FACS-sorted CD8+CD4-CCR7+CD45RA+ naive T cells. CDR3: CASSVAGSGANVLTF. DNA for the CDR3: TGTGCCAGCAGCGTAGCCGGTTCTGGGGCCAACGTCCTGACTTTC.